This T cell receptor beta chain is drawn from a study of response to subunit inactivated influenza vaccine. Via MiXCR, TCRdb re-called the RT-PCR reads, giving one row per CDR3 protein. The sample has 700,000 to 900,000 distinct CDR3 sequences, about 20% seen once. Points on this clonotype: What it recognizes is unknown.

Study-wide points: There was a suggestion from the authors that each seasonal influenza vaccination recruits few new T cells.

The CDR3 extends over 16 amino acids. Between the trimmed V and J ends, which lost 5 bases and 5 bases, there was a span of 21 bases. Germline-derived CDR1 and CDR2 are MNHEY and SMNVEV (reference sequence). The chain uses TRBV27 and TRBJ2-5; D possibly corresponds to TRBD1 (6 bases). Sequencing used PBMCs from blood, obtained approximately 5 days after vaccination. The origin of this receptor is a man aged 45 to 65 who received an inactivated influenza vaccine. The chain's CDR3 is CASSAVGHYTGETQYF. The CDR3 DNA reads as TGTGCCAGCAGTGCGGTGGGACATTACACCGGGGAGACCCAGTACTTC.